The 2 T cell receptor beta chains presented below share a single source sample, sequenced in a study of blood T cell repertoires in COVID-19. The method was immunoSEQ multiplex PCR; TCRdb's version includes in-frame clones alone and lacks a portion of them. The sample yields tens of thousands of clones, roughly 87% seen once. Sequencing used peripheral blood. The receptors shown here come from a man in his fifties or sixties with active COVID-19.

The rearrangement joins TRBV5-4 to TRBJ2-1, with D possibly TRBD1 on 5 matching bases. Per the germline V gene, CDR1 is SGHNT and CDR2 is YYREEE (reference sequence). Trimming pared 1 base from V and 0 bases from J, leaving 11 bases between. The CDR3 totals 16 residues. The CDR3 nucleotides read TGTGCCAGCAGCTTGAGACAGCTTAGCTCCTACAATGAGCAGTTCTTC. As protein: CASSLRQLSSYNEQFF.

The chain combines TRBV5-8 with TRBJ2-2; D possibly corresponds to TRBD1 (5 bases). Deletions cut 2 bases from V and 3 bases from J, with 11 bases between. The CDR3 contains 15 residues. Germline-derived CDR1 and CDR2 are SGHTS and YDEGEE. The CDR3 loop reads CASSFRSGYTGELFF. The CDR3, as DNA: TGTGCCAGCAGCTTCCGATCAGGGTACACCGGGGAGCTGTTTTTT.